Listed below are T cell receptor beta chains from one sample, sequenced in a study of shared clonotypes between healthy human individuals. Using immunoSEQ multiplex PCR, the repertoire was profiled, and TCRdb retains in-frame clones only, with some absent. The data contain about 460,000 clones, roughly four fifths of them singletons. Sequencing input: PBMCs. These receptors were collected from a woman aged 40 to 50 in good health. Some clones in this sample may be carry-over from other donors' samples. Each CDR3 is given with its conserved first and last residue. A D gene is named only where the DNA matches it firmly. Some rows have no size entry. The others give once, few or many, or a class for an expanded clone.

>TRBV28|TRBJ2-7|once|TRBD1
TGTGCCAGCAGCGCCCCCGGGACAGGTACCTACGAGCAGTACTTC
CASSAPGTGTYEQYF
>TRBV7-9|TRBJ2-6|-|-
TGTGCCAGCACATGGGTATCTGGGGCCAACGTCCTGACTTTC
CASTWVSGANVLTF
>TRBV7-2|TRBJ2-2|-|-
TGTGCCAGCAGCACAAGTCCGAACACCGGGGAGCTGTTTTTT
CASSTSPNTGELFF
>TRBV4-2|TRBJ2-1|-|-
TGTGCCAGCAGCTTGGGCTCCGCCGATGAGCAGTTCTTC
CASSLGSADEQFF
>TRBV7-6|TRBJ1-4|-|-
TGTGCCAGCAGCTTAGAGCTTGGTGAAAAACTGTTTTTT
CASSLELGEKLFF
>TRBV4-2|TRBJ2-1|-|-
TGTGCCAGCAGCCAATCCCCCTCCGGCAGGATTTACAATGAGCAGTTCTTC
CASSQSPSGRIYNEQFF
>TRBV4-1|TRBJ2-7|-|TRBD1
TGCGCCAGCAGCCAACCGGGACAGACCTACGAGCAGTACTTC
CASSQPGQTYEQYF
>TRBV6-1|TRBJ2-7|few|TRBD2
TGTGCCAGCAGTGAAGGGGACTACTACGAGCAGTACTTC
CASSEGDYYEQYF
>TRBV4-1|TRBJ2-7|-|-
TGCGCCAGCAGCCCATGGGAAGGGATAAAAAACGAGCAGTACTTC
CASSPWEGIKNEQYF
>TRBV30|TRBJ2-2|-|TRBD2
TGTGCCTGGAGCGCCGGGGGACTAGCGGGCGTCACCGGGGAGCTGTTTTTT
CAWSAGGLAGVTGELFF
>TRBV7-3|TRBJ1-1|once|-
TGTGCCAGCAGCTTACTAGGAGGAATTACTGAAGCTTTCTTT
CASSLLGGITEAFF
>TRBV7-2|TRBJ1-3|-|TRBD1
TGTGCCAGCAGCTTAGCGGACAGGGTCGTAAACACCATATATTTT
CASSLADRVVNTIYF
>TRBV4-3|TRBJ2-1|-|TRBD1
TGCGCCAGCAGCCAAGATCACCCAGGGGGCCTATACAATGAGCAGTTCTTC
CASSQDHPGGLYNEQFF
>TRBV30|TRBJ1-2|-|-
TGTGCCTGGAGGTCGAACTATGGCTACACCTTC
CAWRSNYGYTF
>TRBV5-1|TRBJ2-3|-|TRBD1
TGCGCCAGCAGCCTGGGACAGGGGATGGGAGTCACAGATACGCAGTATTTT
CASSLGQGMGVTDTQYF
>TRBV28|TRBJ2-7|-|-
TGTGCCAGCAGTTCCCATACTGGAGATCGGTACTTC
CASSSHTGDRYF
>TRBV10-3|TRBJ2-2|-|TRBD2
TGTGCCATCAGGGACCCTAGCGGCACCGGGGAGCTGTTTTTT
CAIRDPSGTGELFF
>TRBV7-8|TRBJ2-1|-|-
TGTGCCAGCAGCTTAAGGGCCAAGAGCTCCTACAATGAGCAGTTCTTC
CASSLRAKSSYNEQFF
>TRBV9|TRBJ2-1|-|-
TGTGCCAGCAGCGGACCCAAAAATGAGCAGTTCTTC
CASSGPKNEQFF
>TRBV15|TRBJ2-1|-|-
TGTGCCACCAGCAGAGTGGGTAATGAGCAGTTCTTC
CATSRVGNEQFF
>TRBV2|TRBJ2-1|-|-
TGTGCCAGCAGCGAGTCAGGGTTTGATGAGCAGTTCTTC
CASSESGFDEQFF
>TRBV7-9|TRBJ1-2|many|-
TGTGCCACCTACACAGGGCTGGAGGGCTACACCTTC
CATYTGLEGYTF
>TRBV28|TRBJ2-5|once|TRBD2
TGTGCCAGCAGTTGGTCGGGGGGAGCGGGTAAGACCCAGTACTTC
CASSWSGGAGKTQYF
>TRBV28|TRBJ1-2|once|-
TGTGCCAGCAGTTCGACAGATAACTATGGCTACACCTTC
CASSSTDNYGYTF
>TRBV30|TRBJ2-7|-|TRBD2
TGTGCCTGGAGTAGGGTTAGCGGGACCTACGAGCAGTACTTC
CAWSRVSGTYEQYF
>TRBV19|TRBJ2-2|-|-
TGTGCCAGTAGTATCGACCCTAGCAGGGGGGCCGGGGAGCTGTTTTTT
CASSIDPSRGAGELFF
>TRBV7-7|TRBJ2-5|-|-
TGTGCTAGCAGCTTAGGGTTATTGGGGACCCAGTACTTC
CASSLGLLGTQYF
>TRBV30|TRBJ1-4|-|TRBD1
TGTGCCTCCGGGACAGGGGATTATGAAAAACTGTTTTTT
CASGTGDYEKLFF
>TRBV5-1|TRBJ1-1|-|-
TGCGCCAGCAGCCCCGACAGTTCACCCTACACTGAAGCTTTCTTT
CASSPDSSPYTEAFF
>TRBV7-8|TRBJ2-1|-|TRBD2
TGTGCCAGCAGCCTCTGGGACTATATCGGGAATGAGCAGTTCTTC
CASSLWDYIGNEQFF
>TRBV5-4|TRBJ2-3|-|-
TGTGCCAGCAGCTTCGGCGGTACTAGCACAGATACGCAGTATTTT
CASSFGGTSTDTQYF
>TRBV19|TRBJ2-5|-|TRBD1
TGTGCCAGTAGTCCCAGGGACAGCGAGACCCAGTACTTC
CASSPRDSETQYF
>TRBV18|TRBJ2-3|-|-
TGTGCCAGCTCTCTTGGCGGATACACAGATACGCAGTATTTT
CASSLGGYTDTQYF
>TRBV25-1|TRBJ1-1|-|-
TGTGCCAGCTCGGGGACCTATACTGAAGCTTTCTTT
CASSGTYTEAFF
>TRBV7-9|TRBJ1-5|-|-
TGTGCCAGCAGCTTTTCAGGGTATAGCAATCAGCCCCAGCATTTT
CASSFSGYSNQPQHF
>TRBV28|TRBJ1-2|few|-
TGTGCCAGCAGTCGGTATGGCTACACCTTC
CASSRYGYTF
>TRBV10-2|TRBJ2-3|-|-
TGCGCCAGCAGTGAGTCGACGGCCCCGCAGTATTTT
CASSESTAPQYF
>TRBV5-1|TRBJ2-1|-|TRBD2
TGCGCCAGCAGCCTCGGGACTAGCGGGAGGGCTGTTTTAGAGCAGTTCTTC
CASSLGTSGRAVLEQFF
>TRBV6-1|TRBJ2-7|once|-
TGTGCCAGCAGTGAAGGCGAGCAGTACTTC
CASSEGEQYF
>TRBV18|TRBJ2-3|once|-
TGTGCCAGCTCACCACTCCCGTCAGATACGCAGTATTTT
CASSPLPSDTQYF
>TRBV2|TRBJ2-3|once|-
TGTGCCAGCAGGGCAGGGGCAGATACGCAGTATTTT
CASRAGADTQYF
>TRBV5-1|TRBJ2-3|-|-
TGCGCCAGCAGCCTGCGCGGTTCCACAGATACGCAGTATTTT
CASSLRGSTDTQYF
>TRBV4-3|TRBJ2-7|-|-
TGCGCCAGCAGCCAAGATATTGGTTCCAGGGACGAGCAGTACTTC
CASSQDIGSRDEQYF
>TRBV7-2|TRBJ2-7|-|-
TGTGCCAGCAGCTTAAATGGACAGCGCGAGCAGTACTTC
CASSLNGQREQYF
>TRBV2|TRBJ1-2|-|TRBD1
TGTGCCAGCAGTGAACAGGACAGGGTGGTCTATGGCTACACCTTC
CASSEQDRVVYGYTF
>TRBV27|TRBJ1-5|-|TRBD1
TGTGCCAGCAGTTCTACCGGGACAGGGTCGCCCCAGCATTTT
CASSSTGTGSPQHF
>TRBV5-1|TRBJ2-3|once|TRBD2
TGCGCCAGCAGCTTGATGGCTAGCGGAGATACGCAGTATTTT
CASSLMASGDTQYF
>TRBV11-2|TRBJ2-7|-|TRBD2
TGTGCCAGCAACCCGCTAGCGGGATCCTACGAGCAGTACTTC
CASNPLAGSYEQYF
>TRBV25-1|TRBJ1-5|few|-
TGTGCCAGCAGTGTAGGGGGAGGCAATCAGCCCCAGCATTTT
CASSVGGGNQPQHF
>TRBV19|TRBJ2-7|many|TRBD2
TGTGCCAGTAGTAGGGAGGGCAGGTTCTACGAGCAGTACTTC
CASSREGRFYEQYF